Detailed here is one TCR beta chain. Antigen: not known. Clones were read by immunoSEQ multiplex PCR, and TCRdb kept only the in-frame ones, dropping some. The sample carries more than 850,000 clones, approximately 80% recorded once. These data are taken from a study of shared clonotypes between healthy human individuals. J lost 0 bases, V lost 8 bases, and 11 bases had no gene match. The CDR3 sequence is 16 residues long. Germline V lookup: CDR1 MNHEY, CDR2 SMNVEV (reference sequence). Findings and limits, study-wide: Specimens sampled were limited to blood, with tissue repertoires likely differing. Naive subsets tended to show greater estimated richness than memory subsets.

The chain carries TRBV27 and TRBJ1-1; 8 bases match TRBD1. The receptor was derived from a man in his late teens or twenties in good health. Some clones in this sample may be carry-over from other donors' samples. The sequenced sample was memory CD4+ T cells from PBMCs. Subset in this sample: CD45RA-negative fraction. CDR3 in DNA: TGTGCCAGCGGAAACAGGGGGATTTCGATGAACACTGAAGCTTTCTTT. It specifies CASGNRGISMNTEAFF.